This TCR beta chain originates from a study of blood T cell repertoires in COVID-19. Original methodology: Reference gene primer amplification in the assay estimated nucleated cell counts. TCRdb's table, derived via immunoSEQ multiplex PCR, lists solely in-frame clones and lacks some. Clone size and the V and J calls come from that table; the DNA yielded D and trimming. This sample has roughly 190,000 clones, with 82% found just once. The CDR3 totals 13 residues. The V gene's germline CDR1 is MNHEY and CDR2 SVGAGI. The ends were cut back, 8 bases at V and 0 bases at J, with 10 bases in the middle. The chain is built from TRBV6-5 and TRBJ1-1; tentative D call: TRBD1 (5 bases). The material sequenced was PBMCs or T cells enriched from blood (not recorded which). The receptor comes from a woman aged 60-75 years with acute COVID-19. The CDR3 DNA follows: TGTGCCAGCGCCGACAGAATGAACACTGAAGCTTTCTTT. Translating it yields CASADRMNTEAFF.